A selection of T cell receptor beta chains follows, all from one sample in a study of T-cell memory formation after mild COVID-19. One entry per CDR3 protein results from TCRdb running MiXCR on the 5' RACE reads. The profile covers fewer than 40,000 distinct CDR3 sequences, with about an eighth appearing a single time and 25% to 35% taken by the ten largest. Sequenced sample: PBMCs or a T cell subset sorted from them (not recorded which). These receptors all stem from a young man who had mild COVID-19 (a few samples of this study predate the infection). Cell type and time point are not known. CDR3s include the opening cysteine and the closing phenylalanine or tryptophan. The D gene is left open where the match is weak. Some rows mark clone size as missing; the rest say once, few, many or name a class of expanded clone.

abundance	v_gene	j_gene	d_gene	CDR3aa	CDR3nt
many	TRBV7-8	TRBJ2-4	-	CASSPQTGSVDIQYF	TGTGCCAGCAGCCCTCAAACAGGGTCGGTGGACATTCAGTACTTC
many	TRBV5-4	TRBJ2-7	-	CASSLGLENIYEQYF	TGTGCCAGCAGCTTGGGGCTGGAGAATATCTACGAGCAGTACTTC
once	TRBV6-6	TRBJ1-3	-	CASSYQTRNTIYF	TGTGCCAGCAGTTACCAAACGAGGAACACCATATATTTT
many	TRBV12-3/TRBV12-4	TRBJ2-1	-	CASSPGPGNEQFF	TGTGCCAGCAGCCCCGGGCCTGGCAATGAGCAGTTCTTC
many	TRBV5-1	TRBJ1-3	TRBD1	CASSSIGPGGIVGNTIYF	TGCGCCAGCAGCTCGATTGGACCAGGGGGCATTGTTGGAAACACCATATATTTT
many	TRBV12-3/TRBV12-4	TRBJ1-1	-	CASSLLTNTEAFF	TGTGCCAGCAGTTTACTAACTAACACTGAAGCTTTCTTT
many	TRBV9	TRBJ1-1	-	CASSVQGTNTEAFF	TGTGCCAGCAGCGTGCAGGGTACGAACACTGAAGCTTTCTTT
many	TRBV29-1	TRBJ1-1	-	CSVDTTEGNTEAFF	TGCAGCGTTGATACGACAGAGGGGAACACTGAAGCTTTCTTT
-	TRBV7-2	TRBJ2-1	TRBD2	CASSTGLAGAIISSYNEQFF	TGTGCCAGCAGCACCGGACTAGCGGGGGCCATAATAAGCTCCTACAATGAGCAGTTCTTC
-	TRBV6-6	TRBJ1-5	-	CASGPSDSNQPQHF	TGTGCCAGCGGACCCTCGGATAGCAATCAGCCCCAGCATTTT
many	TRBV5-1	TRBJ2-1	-	CASQNPGGNEQFF	TGCGCCAGCCAAAATCCCGGGGGCAATGAGCAGTTCTTC